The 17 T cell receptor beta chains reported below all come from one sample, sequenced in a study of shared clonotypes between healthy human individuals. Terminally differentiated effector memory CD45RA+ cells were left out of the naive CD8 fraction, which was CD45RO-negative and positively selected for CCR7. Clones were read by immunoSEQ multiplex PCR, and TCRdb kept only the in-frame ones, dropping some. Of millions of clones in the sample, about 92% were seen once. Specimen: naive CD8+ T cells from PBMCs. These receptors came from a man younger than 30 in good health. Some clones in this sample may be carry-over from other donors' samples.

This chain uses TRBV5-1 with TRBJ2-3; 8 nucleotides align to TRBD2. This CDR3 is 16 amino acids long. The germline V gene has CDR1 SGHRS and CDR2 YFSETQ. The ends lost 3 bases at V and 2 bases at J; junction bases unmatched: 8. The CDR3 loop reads CASSSSGSGTTDTQYF. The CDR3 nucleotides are TGCGCCAGCAGCTCCTCGGGTAGCGGGACCACAGATACGCAGTATTTT.

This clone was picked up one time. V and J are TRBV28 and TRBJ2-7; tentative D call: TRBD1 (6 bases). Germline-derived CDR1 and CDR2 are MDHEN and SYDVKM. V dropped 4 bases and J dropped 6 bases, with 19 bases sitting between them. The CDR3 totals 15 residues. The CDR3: CASSSPPEGVTEQYF. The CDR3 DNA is TGTGCCAGCAGTTCCCCGCCAGAGGGGGTCACCGAGCAGTACTTC.

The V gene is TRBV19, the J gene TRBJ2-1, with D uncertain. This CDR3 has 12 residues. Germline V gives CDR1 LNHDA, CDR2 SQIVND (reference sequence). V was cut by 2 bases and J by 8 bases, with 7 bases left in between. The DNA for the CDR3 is TGTGCCAGTAGTATACGAGCTTATGAGCAGTTCTTC. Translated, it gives CASSIRAYEQFF. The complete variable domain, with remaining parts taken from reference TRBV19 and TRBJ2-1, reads DGGITQSPKYLFRKEGQNVTLSCEQNLNHDAMYWYRQDPGQGLRLIYYSQIVNDFQKGDIAEGYSVSREKKESFPLTVTSAQKNPTAFYLCASSIRAYEQFFGPGTRLTVL.

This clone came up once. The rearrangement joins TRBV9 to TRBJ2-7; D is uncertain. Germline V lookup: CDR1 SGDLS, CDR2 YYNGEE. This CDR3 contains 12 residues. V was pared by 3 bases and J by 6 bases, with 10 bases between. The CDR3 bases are TGTGCCAGCAGCGACGAGGCGCGCGAGCAGTACTTC. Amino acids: CASSDEAREQYF.

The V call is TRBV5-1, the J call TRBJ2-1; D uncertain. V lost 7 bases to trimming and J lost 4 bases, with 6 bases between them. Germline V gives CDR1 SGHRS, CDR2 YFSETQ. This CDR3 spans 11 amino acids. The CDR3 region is CASGYYNEQFF. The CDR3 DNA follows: TGCGCCAGCGGCTATTACAATGAGCAGTTCTTC.

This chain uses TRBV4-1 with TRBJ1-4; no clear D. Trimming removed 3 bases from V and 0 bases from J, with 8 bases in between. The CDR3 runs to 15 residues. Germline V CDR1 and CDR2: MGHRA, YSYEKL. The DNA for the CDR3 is TGCGCCAGCAGCCAGGTTGTAGCAACTAATGAAAAACTGTTTTTT. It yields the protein CASSQVVATNEKLFF.

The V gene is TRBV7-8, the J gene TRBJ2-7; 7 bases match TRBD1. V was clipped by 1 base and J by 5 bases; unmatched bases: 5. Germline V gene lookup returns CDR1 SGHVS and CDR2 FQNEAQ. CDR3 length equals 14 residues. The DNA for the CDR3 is TGTGCCAGCAGCTTAGAGGGGGCGCTTGACGAGCAGTACTTC. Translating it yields CASSLEGALDEQYF.

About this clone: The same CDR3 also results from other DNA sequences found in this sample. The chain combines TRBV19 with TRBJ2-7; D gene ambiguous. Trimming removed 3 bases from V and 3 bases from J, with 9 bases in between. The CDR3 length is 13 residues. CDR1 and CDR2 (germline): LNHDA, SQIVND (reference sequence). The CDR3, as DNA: TGTGCCAGTAGTATGAGGCCAGACTACGAGCAGTACTTC. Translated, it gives CASSMRPDYEQYF.

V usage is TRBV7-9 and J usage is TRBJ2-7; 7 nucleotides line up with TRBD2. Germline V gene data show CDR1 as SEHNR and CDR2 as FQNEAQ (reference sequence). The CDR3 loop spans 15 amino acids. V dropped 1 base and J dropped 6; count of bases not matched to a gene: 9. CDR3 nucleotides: TGTGCCAGCAGCTTAGTGTCCAGCGGGAATGGCGAGCAGTACTTC. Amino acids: CASSLVSSGNGEQYF.

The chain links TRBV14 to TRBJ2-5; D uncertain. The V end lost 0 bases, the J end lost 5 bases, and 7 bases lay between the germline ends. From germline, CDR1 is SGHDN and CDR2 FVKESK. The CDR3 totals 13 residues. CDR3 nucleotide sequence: TGTGCCAGCAGCCAAGAGGTCCGGGAGACCCAGTACTTC. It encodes CASSQEVRETQYF.

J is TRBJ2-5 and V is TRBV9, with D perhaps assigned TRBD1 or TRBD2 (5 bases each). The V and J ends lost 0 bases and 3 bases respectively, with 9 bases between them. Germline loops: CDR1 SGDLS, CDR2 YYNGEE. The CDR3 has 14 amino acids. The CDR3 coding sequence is TGTGCCAGCAGCGTAGGGGGGTTTAAAGAGACCCAGTACTTC. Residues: CASSVGGFKETQYF.

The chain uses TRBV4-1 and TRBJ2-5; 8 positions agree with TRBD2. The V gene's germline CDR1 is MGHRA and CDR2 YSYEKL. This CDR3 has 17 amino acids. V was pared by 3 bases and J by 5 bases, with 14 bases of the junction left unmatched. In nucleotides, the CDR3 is TGCGCCAGCAGCCAGGCTACCCCGGGGGGGGAGGCGGAGACCCAGTACTTC. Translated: CASSQATPGGEAETQYF.

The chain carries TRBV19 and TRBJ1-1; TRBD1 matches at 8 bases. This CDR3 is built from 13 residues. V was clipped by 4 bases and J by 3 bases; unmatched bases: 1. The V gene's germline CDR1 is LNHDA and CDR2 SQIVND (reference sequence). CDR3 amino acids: CASSSRGHTEAFF. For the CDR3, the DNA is TGTGCCAGTAGTAGCAGGGGGCACACTGAAGCTTTCTTT.

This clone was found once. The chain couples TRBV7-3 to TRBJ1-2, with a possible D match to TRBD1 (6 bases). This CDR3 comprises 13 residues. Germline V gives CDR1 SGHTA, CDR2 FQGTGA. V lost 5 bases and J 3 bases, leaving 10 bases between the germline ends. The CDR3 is CASSPTGYYGYTF. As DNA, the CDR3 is TGTGCCAGCAGCCCCACAGGGTACTATGGCTACACCTTC.

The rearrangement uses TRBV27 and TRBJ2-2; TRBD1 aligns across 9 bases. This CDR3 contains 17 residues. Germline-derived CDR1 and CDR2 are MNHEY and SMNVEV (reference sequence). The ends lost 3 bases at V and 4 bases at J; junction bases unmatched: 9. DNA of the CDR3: TGTGCCAGCAGTTTGATGACAGGGGGAAGAGTCACCGGGGAGCTGTTTTTT. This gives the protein CASSLMTGGRVTGELFF.

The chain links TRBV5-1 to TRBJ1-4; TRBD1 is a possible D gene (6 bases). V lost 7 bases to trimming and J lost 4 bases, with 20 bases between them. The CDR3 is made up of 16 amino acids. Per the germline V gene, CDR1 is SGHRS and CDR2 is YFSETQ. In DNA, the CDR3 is TGCGCCAGCTCACACGGGGGACACCTCAATAATGAAAAACTGTTTTTT. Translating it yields CASSHGGHLNNEKLFF.

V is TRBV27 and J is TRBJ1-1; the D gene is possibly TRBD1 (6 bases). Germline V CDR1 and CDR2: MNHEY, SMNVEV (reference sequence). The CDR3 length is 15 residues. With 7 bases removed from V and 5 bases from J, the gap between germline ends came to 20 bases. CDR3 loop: CASIRLRGAPTEAFF. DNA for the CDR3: TGTGCCAGCATCCGACTCCGGGGGGCGCCGACTGAAGCTTTCTTT.